These 8 T cell receptor beta chains were all obtained from the same sample, sequenced in a study of T cell responses to AZD1222 COVID-19 vaccine. Data came from immunoSEQ multiplex PCR; TCRdb stores just in-frame clones and leaves some out. The top ten clones hold 6% to 8% of a sample with about 120,000 clones, around 86% of them seen once. Here the sequenced sample was peripheral blood, taken on day 0 of AZD1222 vaccination. The receptors originated from an adult in good health.

This rearrangement joins TRBV29-1 to TRBJ1-2, with TRBD1 as a possible D gene (6 bases). The CDR3 extends over 14 amino acids. Germline V gene data show CDR1 as SQVTM and CDR2 as ANQGSEA. Trimming left V 4 bases short and J 3 bases short, with 15 bases between. DNA of the CDR3: TGCAGCGTTGGATCCACGGACAGAGACTATGGCTACACCTTC. Protein product: CSVGSTDRDYGYTF.

CDR3 protein: CASSHRGTLEMNTGELFF. For the CDR3, the DNA is TGTGCCAGCTCACACCGCGGGACCCTGGAAATGAACACCGGGGAGCTGTTTTTT. The chain links TRBV18 to TRBJ2-2; possibly TRBD2 for D (6 bases). Looked up from germline, CDR1 is KGHSH and CDR2 is LQKENI. The CDR3 sequence is 18 residues long. V lost 4 bases to trimming and J lost 1 base, with 19 bases between them.

This clone appeared once. The V call is TRBV20-1, the J call TRBJ1-6, with D uncertain. Germline V gene lookup returns CDR1 DFQATT and CDR2 SNEGSKA (reference sequence). The length of the CDR3 is 15 residues. V was cut by 3 bases and J by 4 bases, with 13 bases left in between. The CDR3 DNA reads as TGCAGTGCTAGTAGCTCTAACTTGTATAATTCACCCCTCCACTTT. It encodes CSASSSNLYNSPLHF.

The gene calls are TRBV7-9 and TRBJ1-4, with TRBD1 identical over 9 bases. Germline trimming cut 5 bases from V and 8 bases from J; bases unmatched to any gene: 6. CDR3 length: 14 residues. The germline gives CDR1 SEHNR, CDR2 FQNEAQ (reference sequence). Here the CDR3 reads CASSHRTGVEKLFF. The CDR3 DNA is TGTGCCAGCAGCCACAGGACAGGGGTCGAAAAACTGTTTTTT.

The chain joins TRBV10-1 to TRBJ2-7, with 8 bases fitting TRBD1. CDR1 and CDR2 (germline): WNHNN, SYGVQD (reference sequence). CDR3 length: 13 residues. Germline trimming cut 1 base from V and 7 bases from J; bases unmatched to any gene: 3. The chain's CDR3 is CASSEYTGGEQYF. In DNA, the CDR3 is TGCGCCAGCAGTGAGTATACAGGGGGGGAGCAGTACTTC.

The chain employs TRBV6-6 and TRBJ1-1; D gene unclear. This CDR3 comprises 12 residues. V was pared by 1 base and J by 8 bases, with 8 bases between. The germline gives CDR1 MNHNY, CDR2 SVGAGI (reference sequence). CDR3 coding DNA: TGTGCCAGCAGTTACTTGACGGGCGAAGCTTTCTTT. This gives the protein CASSYLTGEAFF.

This clone appeared a few times. V usage is TRBV7-8 and J usage is TRBJ1-5; 7 bases fit TRBD1. V shed 1 base and J 7 bases; nucleotides not matched to a gene: 10. The CDR3 length is 16 residues. CDR1 SGHVS and CDR2 FQNEAQ come from the germline V gene. The CDR3 bases are TGTGCCAGCAGCTTAGAAGGCGACAGGGAAGGCCAGCCCCAGCATTTT. As protein: CASSLEGDREGQPQHF.

The genes are TRBV28 and TRBJ1-3; weak D call: TRBD1 (5 bases). CDR1 and CDR2 from the germline V gene are MDHEN and SYDVKM. V was clipped by 7 bases and J by 4 bases, with 14 bases between them. The CDR3 consists of 14 residues. CDR3 nucleotides: TGTGCCAGCACCCCGGGGCAGAGAGGAAACACCATATATTTT. Translating gives CASTPGQRGNTIYF. Full variable domain (rest looked up from reference TRBV28 and TRBJ1-3): DVKVTQSSRYLVKRTGEKVFLECVQDMDHENMFWYRQDPGLGLRLIYFSYDVKMKEKGDIPEGYSVSREKKERFSLILESASTNQTSMYLCASTPGQRGNTIYFGEGSWLTVV.